This T cell receptor (beta chain) derives from a study of T cell repertoires in cytomegalovirus infection. The overall study: Public TCR beta signatures were indicative of both CMV infection and a matching HLA type. Findings and caveats of the study: HLA-C-restricted TCR beta clonotypes specific for CMV led the ex vivo response.

Notes on this clonotype: Its antigen remains unknown.

TCRdb redid the calling of the reads with MiXCR, one entry per CDR3 protein. This sample has approximately 990,000 distinct CDR3 sequences, with 31% found just once. The CDR3 is made up of 12 amino acids. V was shortened by 3 bases and J by 8 bases, with 10 bases between the two germline ends. CDR1 and CDR2 from the germline V gene are MGHRA and YSYEKL. The chain is built from TRBV4-1 and TRBJ1-1; D ambiguous. The specimen was cultured CD8+ T cells from PBMCs, collected from culture after CMV antigen stimulation. This sequence originates from a human donor in good health (CMV status not recorded). Some clones in this sample may be carry-over from other donors' samples. This chain's CDR3 is CASSHLDREAFF. The CDR3 nucleotides are TGCGCCAGCAGCCATCTGGACCGGGAAGCTTTCTTT.